Below, 22 T cell receptor beta chains from the same sample are listed, as sequenced in a study of cytomegalovirus exposure and HLA in healthy donors. 13 Jbeta primers and 60 Vbeta primers were used for the PCR. TCRdb's copy holds only in-frame clones and misses some; the assay was immunoSEQ multiplex PCR. The sample table sets out approximately 92,000 clones. The specimen was PBMCs. The receptors come from a woman in her twenties or thirties in good health and CMV-seronegative.

The chain joins TRBV4-1 to TRBJ2-3, with a weak D call TRBD2 (6 bases). The CDR3 covers 15 residues. V was shortened by 4 bases and J by 2 bases, with 13 bases between the two germline ends. Germline CDR1 and CDR2: MGHRA and YSYEKL. CDR3 in amino acids: CASSRYGGSTDTQYF. CDR3 sequence (DNA): TGCGCCAGCAGCCGTTATGGGGGGTCCACAGATACGCAGTATTTT.

The rearrangement uses TRBV11-3 and TRBJ2-1; 7 bases are shared with TRBD2. This CDR3 is built from 15 residues. V shed 2 bases, J shed 4 bases, and the junction held 5 bases outside the gene matches. Germline CDR1 reads SGHNT; CDR2 reads YENEEA. The CDR3 sequence: CASSLFAGEYNEQFF. In DNA, the CDR3 is TGTGCCAGCAGCTTATTCGCGGGGGAGTACAATGAGCAGTTCTTC.

The chain recombines TRBV9 with TRBJ2-1, with 7 bases that match TRBD2. V shed 0 bases and J 2 bases; nucleotides not matched to a gene: 5. The CDR3 extends over 16 amino acids. The germline V gene has CDR1 SGDLS and CDR2 YYNGEE. CDR3 coding DNA: TGTGCCAGCAGCGTAGCAGCGGGAACTACCTACAATGAGCAGTTCTTC. Protein product: CASSVAAGTTYNEQFF. The whole variable domain, remainder taken from reference TRBV9 and TRBJ2-1, is DSGVTQTPKHLITATGQRVTLRCSPRSGDLSVYWYQQSLDQGLQFLIQYYNGEERAKGNILERFSAQQFPDLHSELNLSSLELGDSALYFCASSVAAGTTYNEQFFGPGTRLTVL.

The chain uses TRBV7-9 and TRBJ1-4, with D uncertain. From germline, CDR1 is SEHNR and CDR2 FQNEAQ (reference sequence). Trimming stripped 4 bases from V and 8 bases from J, with 17 bases between. This CDR3 is built from 15 residues. CDR3 nucleotides: TGTGCCAGCAGCTCCTACAGTGCCCCAGCAGAAAAACTGTTTTTT. It encodes CASSSYSAPAEKLFF.

The rearrangement links TRBV6-4 to TRBJ1-5; no clear D. The germline CDR1 and CDR2 sequences are MRHNA and SNTAGT. The CDR3 contains 13 residues. Trimming took off 4 bases at V and 3 bases at J, with 7 bases between the two ends. CDR3 in DNA: TGTGCCAGCAGTGTGGGCTTCAATCAGCCCCAGCATTTT. Residues: CASSVGFNQPQHF.

This chain links TRBV5-1 with TRBJ2-3, with TRBD2 identical over 10 bases. CDR3 length: 17 amino acids. The junction had 11 bases not matched to a gene; V was cut back by 3 bases and J by 4 bases. From germline, CDR1 is SGHRS and CDR2 YFSETQ. In DNA, the CDR3 is TGCGCCAGCAGCTATACCACTCAAGCGGGGGGGCCAGATACGCAGTATTTT. Encoded protein: CASSYTTQAGGPDTQYF.

V and J are TRBV9 and TRBJ2-5, with 9 nucleotides matching TRBD2. The end of the DNA fits TRBJ2-7 better, so the J call may be wrong. Germline V CDR1 and CDR2: SGDLS, YYNGEE. The CDR3 has 17 residues. Here the CDR3 DNA reads TGTGCCAGCAGCGTAGGGTCTAGCGGGGATCTCTCCTACGAGCAGTACTTC. Translation gives CASSVGSSGDLSYEQYF.

CDR3 residues: CASSLPLQGPGYGYTF. The DNA of the CDR3 is TGTGCCAGCAGTTTACCCCTACAGGGCCCAGGCTATGGCTACACCTTC. This chain uses TRBV28 with TRBJ1-2, with D possibly being TRBD1 (6 bases). Between the trimmed V and J ends, which lost 2 bases and 4 bases, there was a span of 17 bases. Germline V lookup: CDR1 MDHEN, CDR2 SYDVKM. The CDR3 sequence is 16 residues long.

V gene TRBV2 combines with J gene TRBJ1-1, with 8 nucleotides matching TRBD1. The CDR3 has 12 residues. Germline V gene sequence: CDR1 SNHLY, CDR2 FYNNEI. J lost 12 bases, V lost 4 bases, and 7 bases had no gene match. Here the CDR3 DNA reads TGTGCCAGCAGTGTCGGTGACAGGGGAACTTTCTTT. This gives the protein CASSVGDRGTFF. Combining the CDR3 with reference TRBV2 and TRBJ1-1 gives the whole variable domain EPEVTQTPSHQVTQMGQEVILRCVPISNHLYFYWYRQILGQKVEFLVSFYNNEISEKSEIFDDQFSVERPDGSNFTLKIRSTKLEDSAMYFCASSVGDRGTFFGQGTRLTVV.

J is TRBJ1-1 and V is TRBV4-1; 12 nucleotides align to TRBD1. The V gene end was trimmed by 1 base and the J gene end by 1 base; junction bases not matched to a gene: 10. CDR3 length: 19 residues. CDR1 is MGHRA and CDR2 is YSYEKL in the germline V gene. CDR3 in DNA: TGCGCCAGCAGCCAAGGCAGGGGACAGGGGGCTAACTCGAACACTGAAGCTTTCTTT. Its translation is CASSQGRGQGANSNTEAFF.

The chain recombines TRBV30 with TRBJ1-6; D possibly corresponds to TRBD1 (6 bases). Trimming left V 4 bases short and J 8 bases short, with 12 bases between. The CDR3 spans 13 residues. From germline, CDR1 is GTSNPN and CDR2 SVGIG (reference sequence). The CDR3, as DNA: TGTGCCTGGAATCTTGAGGGGGATTCACCCCTCCACTTT. Residues: CAWNLEGDSPLHF.

The CDR3 nucleotides read TGTGCCTGGGAGGGAGTGGGAGGGGAGCACTATGGCTACACCTTC. Its translation is CAWEGVGGEHYGYTF. The V call is TRBV30, the J call TRBJ1-2; tentatively, D is TRBD1 (5 bases). CDR1 and CDR2 from the germline V gene are GTSNPN and SVGIG (reference sequence). The CDR3 runs 15 residues. V lost 5 bases to trimming and J lost 3 bases, with 19 bases between them.

The rearrangement links TRBV19 to TRBJ1-5; 12 bases are a match to TRBD1. Germline trimming cut 5 bases from V and 2 bases from J; bases unmatched to any gene: 13. Germline-derived CDR1 and CDR2 are LNHDA and SQIVND (reference sequence). CDR3 length: 19 amino acids. Here the CDR3 reads CASSSPLGTGGVGNQPQHF. CDR3 coding DNA: TGTGCCAGTAGTTCTCCTTTAGGGACAGGGGGCGTTGGCAATCAGCCCCAGCATTTT.

The rearrangement links TRBV7-9 to TRBJ1-1; D ambiguous. Germline V gene data show CDR1 as SEHNR and CDR2 as FQNEAQ (reference sequence). This CDR3 is 11 amino acids long. V gave up 7 bases and J gave up 6 bases, with 9 bases separating them. CDR3 loop: CASTSGSEAFF. DNA of the CDR3: TGTGCCAGCACCTCCGGGTCTGAAGCTTTCTTT.

V usage is TRBV29-1 and J usage is TRBJ1-4, with a tentative D call TRBD1 (6 bases). The CDR3 is made up of 15 amino acids. Trimming pared 0 bases from V and 7 bases from J, leaving 15 bases between. Germline loops: CDR1 SQVTM, CDR2 ANQGSEA. In DNA form, the CDR3 reads TGCAGCGTTGAAGACTGGGGCAGGGGAGCTGAAAAACTGTTTTTT. Protein sequence: CSVEDWGRGAEKLFF.

The chain uses TRBV5-1 and TRBJ2-5, with 10 bases lining up with TRBD2. Germline V gene lookup returns CDR1 SGHRS and CDR2 YFSETQ. V lost 0 bases, J lost 11 bases, and 13 bases stayed unmatched. This CDR3 has 16 residues. CDR3 DNA sequence: TGCGCCAGCAGCTTGGAGCGGGAGGGCCCAACTACCGGGCAGTACTTC. This translates into CASSLEREGPTTGQYF.

The CDR3 protein is CASSLPGVGDTQYF. CDR3 bases: TGCGCCAGCAGCTTGCCCGGGGTGGGCGATACGCAGTATTTT. The V call is TRBV5-1, the J call TRBJ2-3; weak D call: TRBD2 (5 bases). The CDR3 extends over 14 amino acids. Trimming removed 1 base at V and 6 bases at J, with 12 bases between. In germline, CDR1 is SGHRS, CDR2 YFSETQ.

The chain has TRBV27 and TRBJ2-1; a possible D gene is TRBD2 (6 bases). The CDR3 has 18 residues. V lost 5 bases and J lost 0, with 20 bases in between. Germline values: CDR1 MNHEY, CDR2 SMNVEV (reference sequence). CDR3 nucleotide sequence: TGTGCCAGCAGTCCAACCCCGGACTACCCGAGCTCCTACAATGAGCAGTTCTTC. Protein product: CASSPTPDYPSSYNEQFF.

The chain has TRBV7-8 and TRBJ1-2; 10 bases agree with TRBD1. Germline CDR1 and CDR2: SGHVS and FQNEAQ. The CDR3 covers 15 residues. Trimming cost V 0 bases and J 3 bases; bases outside gene matches: 1. As DNA, the CDR3 is TGTGCCAGCAGCTTAGCGGGACAGGGGTACTATGGCTACACCTTC. It encodes CASSLAGQGYYGYTF. The full variable domain, its missing parts supplied by reference TRBV7-8 and TRBJ1-2, is GAGVSQSPRYKVAKRGQDVALRCDPISGHVSLFWYQQALGQGPEFLTYFQNEAQLDKSGLPSDRFFAERPEGSVSTLKIQRTQQEDSAVYLCASSLAGQGYYGYTFGSGTRLTVV.

This rearrangement joins TRBV9 to TRBJ1-2; possible D gene TRBD1, 5 bases. The ends were cut back, 1 base at V and 8 bases at J, with 21 bases in the middle. CDR1 and CDR2 (germline): SGDLS, YYNGEE. The CDR3 contains 16 residues. The CDR3 DNA reads as TGTGCCAGCAGCGTACTAGGACATTTCCTTGGTTCGGGCTACACCTTC. Translating it yields CASSVLGHFLGSGYTF.

The rearrangement links TRBV7-2 to TRBJ1-3; unclear D gene. With 1 base removed from V and 0 bases from J, the gap between germline ends came to 7 bases. The CDR3 loop spans 15 amino acids. CDR1 is SGHTA and CDR2 is FQGNSA in the germline V gene. CDR3 nucleotide sequence: TGTGCCAGCAGCTTAGATCGGTACTCTGGAAACACCATATATTTT. This sequence encodes CASSLDRYSGNTIYF.

This chain uses TRBV5-4 with TRBJ2-1; 7 nucleotides match TRBD2. V was pared by 3 bases and J by 10 bases, with 7 bases of the junction left unmatched. This CDR3 has 13 amino acids. CDR1 is SGHNT, CDR2 YYREEE, per germline (reference sequence). Written as DNA, the CDR3 is TGTGCCAGCAGCTCGCCGGGGGGAGGCGAGCAGTTCTTC. It specifies CASSSPGGGEQFF.